This is a list of T cell receptor beta chains from one sample in a study of blood T cell repertoires in COVID-19. The repertoire was sequenced with immunoSEQ multiplex PCR; TCRdb's copy has only in-frame clones and lacks some. The repertoire has under 200,000 clones, about 88% of them found once; the top ten carry about 0.95%. The sample was peripheral blood. Every receptor here comes from a man between 18 and 29 years old with acute or convalescent COVID-19. The CDR3 runs from the conserved cysteine through the conserved F or W. D genes are given only for firm matches. Size is stated for part of the rows, as once, few or many counts, or as a class when the clone is expanded.

D,V,size,J,DNA,CDR3
TRBD1,TRBV19,few,TRBJ1-1,TGTGCCAGTAGTTCAAGACAGGGGGGCACTGAAGCTTTCTTT,CASSSRQGGTEAFF
TRBD2,TRBV2,.,TRBJ2-3,TGTGCCAGCAGGCGACTCGGGGGGGCCGCAGATACGCAGTATTTT,CASRRLGGAADTQYF
.,TRBV7-8,.,TRBJ2-1,TGTGCCAGCAGCTTAACGGGGAATGAGCAGTTCTTC,CASSLTGNEQFF
TRBD1,TRBV5-3,.,TRBJ1-2,TGTGCCAGAAGCTTGGAGGGACAGGGGGCGTTTGGCTACACCTTC,CARSLEGQGAFGYTF
.,TRBV9,.,TRBJ1-1,TGTGCCAGCAGCGTAGTTCCGGGTACGATAAACACTGAAGCTTTCTTT,CASSVVPGTINTEAFF
.,TRBV6-5,.,TRBJ1-2,TGTGCCAGCTCCGAAAGCCCGGGATATGGCTACACCTTC,CASSESPGYGYTF
.,TRBV7-8,.,TRBJ1-4,TGTGCCAGCACCTGGGAGGGAGGCAGCCGAAATGAAAAACTGTTTTTT,CASTWEGGSRNEKLFF
.,TRBV6-5,.,TRBJ1-2,TGTGCCAGCAGTTACTCGGCCGGGTTCGGCTACACCTTC,CASSYSAGFGYTF
.,TRBV29-1,.,TRBJ2-1,TGCAGCGTTGTCCTCAATGAGCAGTTCTTC,CSVVLNEQFF
TRBD2,TRBV4-2,.,TRBJ2-1,TGTGCCAGCAGCCAAGTCCCCAGAACTAGCGGGGGGGCAGCGGTCAATGAGCAGTTCTTC,CASSQVPRTSGGAAVNEQFF
.,TRBV3-1/TRBV3-2,.,TRBJ2-3,TGTGCCAGCAGCCAGACGGCAGGGGGGACAGATACGCAGTATTTT,CASSQTAGGTDTQYF
.,TRBV5-1,.,TRBJ2-5,TGCGCCAGCAGCAGCCTACAAGAGACCCAGTACTTC,CASSSLQETQYF
TRBD1,TRBV24-1,once,TRBJ2-3,TGTGCCACCAGTGACTTAGCCCCGGGACAGAGTGGGTTGTTAGATACGCAGTATTTT,CATSDLAPGQSGLLDTQYF
.,TRBV6-5,.,TRBJ1-2,TGTGCCAGCAGTTCTGGGACAACTAACTATGGCTACACCTTC,CASSSGTTNYGYTF
.,TRBV6-1,.,TRBJ1-2,TGTGCCAGCAGTGAAACAGGGAGTCATGGCTACACCTTC,CASSETGSHGYTF
TRBD1,TRBV6-1,.,TRBJ1-1,TGTGCCAGCAGTGAATCGACAGGGATGAACACTGAAGCTTTCTTT,CASSESTGMNTEAFF
TRBD2,TRBV5-1,.,TRBJ2-5,TGCGCCAGCAGACCCGGGACTAGCGGGGATCGGGAGACCCAGTACTTC,CASRPGTSGDRETQYF
TRBD1,TRBV5-4,.,TRBJ1-2,TGTGCCAGCAGCTTCCCGGGACAGGGGGAGGATGGCTACACCTTC,CASSFPGQGEDGYTF
.,TRBV4-1,.,TRBJ1-1,TGCGCCAGCAGCCAAGACGGAGGGCTGTACACTGAAGCTTTCTTT,CASSQDGGLYTEAFF
.,TRBV30,.,TRBJ2-1,TGTGCCTGGAGCGCCATGGGGGGTTGGTATGAGCAGTTCTTC,CAWSAMGGWYEQFF
TRBD2,TRBV6-5,.,TRBJ2-1,TGTGCCAGCAGCCGTAGCGGGGGATCCTACAATGAGCAGTTCTTC,CASSRSGGSYNEQFF
.,TRBV18,.,TRBJ2-1,TGTGCCAGCTCACCTCGGGCACTAGTAATTGAGTTCTTC,CASSPRALVIEFF
TRBD1,TRBV29-1,.,TRBJ2-7,TGCAGCGTTAGGTGGACAGGGGGAGGCGAGCAGTACTTC,CSVRWTGGGEQYF
.,TRBV5-1,.,TRBJ1-1,TGCGCCAGCAGCCTAAGACCGGGACACGATGGGGGCACTGAAGCTTTCTTT,CASSLRPGHDGGTEAFF
.,TRBV2,.,TRBJ1-5,TGTGCCAGCAGTTCCGGGACACAGAATCAGCCCCAGCATTTT,CASSSGTQNQPQHF
TRBD1,TRBV6-1,.,TRBJ2-2,TGTGCCAGCAGTGAAAGGGGATTGCAGGGGGCCACCGGGGAGCTGTTTTTT,CASSERGLQGATGELFF
.,TRBV19,.,TRBJ1-6,TGTGCCAGTAGACCGGGACTGCTTAATTCACCCCTCCACTTT,CASRPGLLNSPLHF
.,TRBV14,.,TRBJ1-1,TGTGCCAGCAAGCATTTTTTGCGCCCTGAAGCTTTCTTT,CASKHFLRPEAFF
.,TRBV18,once,TRBJ1-2,TGTGCCAGCTCACCCCCGAGATATGGCTACACCTTC,CASSPPRYGYTF
.,TRBV4-2,once,TRBJ2-2,TGTGCCAGCAGCCCTTTAGCGGTTGAGAACACCGGGGAGCTGTTTTTT,CASSPLAVENTGELFF
TRBD1,TRBV30,few,TRBJ1-5,TGTGCCTGGGGAGGGGGGACAGGCAATCAGCCCCAGCATTTT,CAWGGGTGNQPQHF
.,TRBV9,.,TRBJ1-1,TGTGCCAGCAGCTTTACAGGCTCTAACACTGAAGCTTTCTTT,CASSFTGSNTEAFF
TRBD1,TRBV7-9,.,TRBJ2-4,TGTGCCAGCAGCTTAGTAACAGGGGAAAACATTCAGTACTTC,CASSLVTGENIQYF